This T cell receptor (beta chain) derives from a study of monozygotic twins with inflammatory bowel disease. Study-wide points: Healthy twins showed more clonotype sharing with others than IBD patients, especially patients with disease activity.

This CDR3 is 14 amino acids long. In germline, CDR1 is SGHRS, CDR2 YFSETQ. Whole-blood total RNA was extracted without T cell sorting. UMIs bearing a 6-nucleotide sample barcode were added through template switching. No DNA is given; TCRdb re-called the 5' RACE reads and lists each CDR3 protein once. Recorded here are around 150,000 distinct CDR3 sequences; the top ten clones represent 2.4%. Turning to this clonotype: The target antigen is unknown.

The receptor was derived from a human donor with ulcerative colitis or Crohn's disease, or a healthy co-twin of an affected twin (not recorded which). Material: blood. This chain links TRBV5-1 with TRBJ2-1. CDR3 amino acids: CASSLSPTNNEQFF. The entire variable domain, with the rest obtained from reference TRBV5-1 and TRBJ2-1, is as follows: KAGVTQTPRYLIKTRGQQVTLSCSPISGHRSVSWYQQTPGQGLQFLFEYFSETQRNKGNFPGRFSGRQFSNSRSEMNVSTLELGDSALYLCASSLSPTNNEQFFGPGTRLTVL.